This T cell receptor beta chain came from a study of OX40 agonist ivuxolimab in advanced cancers. Study results and caveats: Clonal expansion in partial responders at 0.1-3.0 mg/kg ranked among the lowest.

The table came from immunoSEQ multiplex PCR; TCRdb's copy has only in-frame clones and leaves some out. There are around 74,000 clones in the sample; under 90% occur only once, and over 2.5% lies in the top ten. Trimming shortened V by 0 bases and J by 7 bases, and 15 bases separated the two germline ends. The CDR3 spans 15 residues. Germline V CDR1 and CDR2: WNHNN, SYGVQD (reference sequence). A word on this clone: Its antigen is not identified.

The cohort excluded patients with autoimmune disease history or systemic immunosuppression. Sequences were derived from CD4+ or CD8+ T cells sorted from blood, sampled in a trial of the OX40 agonist ivuxolimab. The clonotype originates from an adult with an advanced solid tumor such as melanoma, head and neck, liver or kidney cancer. The chain uses TRBV10-1 and TRBJ1-2; D unclear. CDR3 region: CASSESTQRPSGYTF. The CDR3 region has the DNA TGCGCCAGCAGTGAGTCGACCCAGCGCCCGTCTGGCTACACCTTC.